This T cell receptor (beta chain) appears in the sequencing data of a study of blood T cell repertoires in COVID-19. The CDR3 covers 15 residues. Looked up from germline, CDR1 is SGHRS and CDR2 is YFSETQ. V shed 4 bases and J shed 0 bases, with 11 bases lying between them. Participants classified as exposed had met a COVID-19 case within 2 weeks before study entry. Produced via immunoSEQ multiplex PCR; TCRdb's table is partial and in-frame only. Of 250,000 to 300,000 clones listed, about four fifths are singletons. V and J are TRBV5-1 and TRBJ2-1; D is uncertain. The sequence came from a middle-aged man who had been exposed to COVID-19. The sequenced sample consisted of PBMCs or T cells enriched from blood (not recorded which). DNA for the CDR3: TGCGCCAGCAGCATGGAATCTGTCTCCTACAATGAGCAGTTCTTC. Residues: CASSMESVSYNEQFF.